Presented here are 12 T cell receptor beta chains from one specimen sequenced in a study of shared clonotypes between healthy human individuals. The assay was immunoSEQ multiplex PCR, and TCRdb's table has in-frame clones only and misses some. This repertoire shows a few million clones, 92% found once; its top ten account for 0.37%. Sequencing was carried out using naive CD4+ T cells from PBMCs. The subset here: CD45RA+ positively selected. The source is a man between 18 and 29 years old in good health. Some clones in this sample may be carry-over from other donors' samples.

This clone has a single count. J is TRBJ1-3 and V is TRBV28; D remains ambiguous. Per the germline V gene, CDR1 is MDHEN and CDR2 is SYDVKM. V was trimmed by 6 bases and J by 0 bases, leaving 9 bases between them. This CDR3 has 14 residues. This chain's CDR3 is CASSIWTSGNTIYF. In nucleotides, the CDR3 is TGTGCCAGCAGCATATGGACCTCTGGAAACACCATATATTTT.

About this clone: The sample contains more than one DNA sequence encoding this CDR3. The chain recombines TRBV9 with TRBJ2-5, with D tentatively TRBD1 or TRBD2 (5 bases each). This CDR3 spans 13 amino acids. Looked up from germline, CDR1 is SGDLS and CDR2 is YYNGEE. V lost 0 bases, J lost 3 bases, and 6 bases lay in between. CDR3 amino acids: CASSVGGEETQYF. The CDR3 bases are TGTGCCAGCAGCGTAGGAGGGGAAGAGACCCAGTACTTC.

About this clone: Other DNA sequences in the same sample also yield this CDR3. V is TRBV18 and J is TRBJ1-2; TRBD1 matches at 8 bases. In germline, CDR1 is KGHSH, CDR2 LQKENI. CDR3 length equals 13 residues. V was pared by 4 bases and J by 3 bases, with 1 base of the junction left unmatched. The CDR3 DNA is TGTGCCAGCTCACAGGGACAGGACTATGGCTACACCTTC. Translating it yields CASSQGQDYGYTF.

Comments on this clone: Other DNA sequences of this sample code for an identical CDR3. This rearrangement joins TRBV27 to TRBJ2-2; the match to TRBD2 covers 7 bases. With V trimmed by 2 bases and J by 2 bases, 5 bases remained unmatched. This CDR3 contains 16 residues. Germline V gives CDR1 MNHEY, CDR2 SMNVEV (reference sequence). The DNA of the CDR3 is TGTGCCAGCAGTTTAGGGCTAGCGGTTAACACCGGGGAGCTGTTTTTT. Translating it yields CASSLGLAVNTGELFF.

This rearrangement joins TRBV5-5 to TRBJ2-7; TRBD1 might be the D (6 bases). CDR3 length equals 13 residues. Trimming removed 5 bases from V and 2 bases from J, with 11 bases in between. Germline CDR1 reads SGHKS; CDR2 reads YYEKEE (reference sequence). The CDR3 reads CASSWDTTYEQYF. The CDR3 bases are TGTGCCAGCAGTTGGGACACGACCTACGAGCAGTACTTC.

This sequence joins TRBV18 and TRBJ2-3; perhaps TRBD2 as D (6 bases). This CDR3 is 15 amino acids long. The germline V gene encodes CDR1 KGHSH and CDR2 LQKENI. With 6 bases removed from V and 4 bases from J, the gap between germline ends came to 17 bases. CDR3 in amino acids: CASSLGTPAADTQYF. Written as DNA, the CDR3 is TGTGCCAGCTCGCTCGGGACTCCGGCCGCAGATACGCAGTATTTT.

V gene TRBV7-2 combines with J gene TRBJ2-3; D is ambiguous. The CDR3 is 16 amino acids. CDR1 SGHTA and CDR2 FQGNSA come from the germline V gene. The V end was cut by 2 bases, the J end by 3 bases, with 15 bases between. The CDR3 loop is CASSLLGRQTTDTQYF. The CDR3 DNA sequence: TGTGCCAGCAGCTTATTGGGCAGACAAACTACAGATACGCAGTATTTT.

The rearrangement joins TRBV28 to TRBJ1-5; D is ambiguous. Trimming pared 5 bases from V and 9 bases from J, leaving 14 bases between. The V gene's germline CDR1 is MDHEN and CDR2 SYDVKM. The CDR3 extends over 13 amino acids. The CDR3 DNA sequence: TGTGCCAGCAGTCCCGAGAACCTCCGGCCCCAGCATTTT. It is translated as CASSPENLRPQHF.

V is TRBV7-9 and J is TRBJ2-3, with 7 bases aligning to TRBD2. The ends lost 5 bases at V and 0 bases at J; junction bases unmatched: 5. The CDR3 extends over 15 amino acids. The germline V gene encodes CDR1 SEHNR and CDR2 FQNEAQ (reference sequence). As DNA, the CDR3 is TGTGCCAGCAGCCATTCTAGCGGAAGCACAGATACGCAGTATTTT. This encodes CASSHSSGSTDTQYF.

V and J are TRBV6-6 and TRBJ2-5; possibly TRBD2 for D (6 bases). The V end lost 2 bases, the J end lost 5 bases, and 9 bases lay between the germline ends. CDR1 MNHNY and CDR2 SVGAGI come from the germline V gene (reference sequence). The length of the CDR3 is 13 residues. The CDR3, as DNA: TGTGCCAGCAGTTACGGGAGGTGGGAGACCCAGTACTTC. Protein product: CASSYGRWETQYF.

V usage is TRBV4-1 and J usage is TRBJ2-2, with a tentative D call TRBD2 (6 bases). Germline V gene data show CDR1 as MGHRA and CDR2 as YSYEKL. V lost 2 bases, J lost 4 bases, and 14 bases lay in between. CDR3 length equals 16 residues. CDR3 DNA sequence: TGCGCCAGCAGCCAACCTTGGCTGCGGGGCACCGGGGAGCTGTTTTTT. The encoded protein is CASSQPWLRGTGELFF.

The rearrangement uses TRBV10-2 and TRBJ1-1; no firm D call. V was clipped by 6 bases and J by 0 bases, with 17 bases between them. Germline lookup yields CDR1 WSHSY and CDR2 SAAADI. This CDR3 comprises 16 residues. CDR3 nucleotide sequence: TGCGCCAGCAGCTACGACACGCTCAAAATGAACACTGAAGCTTTCTTT. Translated, it gives CASSYDTLKMNTEAFF.